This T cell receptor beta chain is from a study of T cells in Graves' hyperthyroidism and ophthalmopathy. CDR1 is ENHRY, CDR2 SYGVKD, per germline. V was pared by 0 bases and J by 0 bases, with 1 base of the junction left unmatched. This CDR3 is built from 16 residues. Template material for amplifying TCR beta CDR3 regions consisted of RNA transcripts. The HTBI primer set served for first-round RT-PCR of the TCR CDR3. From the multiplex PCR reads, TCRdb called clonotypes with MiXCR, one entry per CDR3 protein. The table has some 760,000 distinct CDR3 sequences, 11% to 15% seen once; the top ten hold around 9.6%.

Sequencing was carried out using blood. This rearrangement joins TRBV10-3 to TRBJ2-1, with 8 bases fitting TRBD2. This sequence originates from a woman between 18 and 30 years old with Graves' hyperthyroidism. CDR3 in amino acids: CAISESGTSSYNEQFF. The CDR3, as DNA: TGTGCCATCAGTGAGTCCGGGACTAGCTCCTACAATGAGCAGTTCTTC.